By sample fraction, the clone carrying this T cell receptor (beta chain) is medium-sized. These data originate in a study of patients and donors after allogeneic stem cell transplantation. TCRdb itself ran the RT-PCR reads through MiXCR, one entry per CDR3 protein. The sample lists more than 75,000 distinct CDR3 sequences; 5% were seen once. Deletions cut 8 bases from V and 0 bases from J, with 10 bases between. CDR3 size: 13 residues. This chain uses TRBV12-3 or TRBV12-4 with TRBJ1-1; weak D call: TRBD1 (5 bases). The sequence was obtained from a human donor who was either an allogeneic HSCT recipient or a stem cell or donor lymphocyte infusion donor (not recorded which). It is not recorded whose cells these are; they may come from a transplant donor. Sequenced sample: blood, either unsorted or a sorted T cell fraction (not recorded which). CDR3 nucleotide sequence: TGTGCCAGCGAGAGACAGCTGAACACTGAAGCTTTCTTT. This encodes CASERQLNTEAFF.